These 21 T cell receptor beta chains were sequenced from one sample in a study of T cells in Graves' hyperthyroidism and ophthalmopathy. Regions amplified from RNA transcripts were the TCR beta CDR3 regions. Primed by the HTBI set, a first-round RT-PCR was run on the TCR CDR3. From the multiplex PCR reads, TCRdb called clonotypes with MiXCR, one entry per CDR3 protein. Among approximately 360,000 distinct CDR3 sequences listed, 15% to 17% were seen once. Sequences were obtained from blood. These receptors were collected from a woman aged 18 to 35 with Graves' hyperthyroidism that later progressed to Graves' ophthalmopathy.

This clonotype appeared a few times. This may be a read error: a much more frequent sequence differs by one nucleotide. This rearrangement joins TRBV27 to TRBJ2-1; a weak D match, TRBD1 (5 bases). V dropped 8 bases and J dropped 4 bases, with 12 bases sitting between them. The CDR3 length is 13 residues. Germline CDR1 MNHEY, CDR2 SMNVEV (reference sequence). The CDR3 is CASGAGLYNEQFF. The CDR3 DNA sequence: TGTGCCAGCGGGGCAGGTCTATACAATGAGCAGTTCTTC.

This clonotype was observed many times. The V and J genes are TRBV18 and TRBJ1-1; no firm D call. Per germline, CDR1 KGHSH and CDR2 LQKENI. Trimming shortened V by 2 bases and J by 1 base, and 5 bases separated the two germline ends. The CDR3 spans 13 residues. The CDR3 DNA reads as TGTGCCAGCTCACCAGATTCGAACACTGAAGCTTTCTTT. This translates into CASSPDSNTEAFF. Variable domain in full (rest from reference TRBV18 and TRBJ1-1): NAGVMQNPRHLVRRRGQEARLRCSPMKGHSHVYWYRQLPEEGLKFMVYLQKENIIDESGMPKERFSAEFPKEGPSILRIQQVVRGDSAAYFCASSPDSNTEAFFGQGTRLTVV.

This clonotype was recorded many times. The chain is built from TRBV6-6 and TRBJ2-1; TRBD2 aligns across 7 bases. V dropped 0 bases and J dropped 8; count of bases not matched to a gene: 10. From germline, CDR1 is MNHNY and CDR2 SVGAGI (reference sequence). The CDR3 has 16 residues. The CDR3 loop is CASSYSVLAPFYEQFF. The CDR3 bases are TGTGCCAGCAGTTACTCTGTACTAGCGCCTTTCTATGAGCAGTTCTTC.

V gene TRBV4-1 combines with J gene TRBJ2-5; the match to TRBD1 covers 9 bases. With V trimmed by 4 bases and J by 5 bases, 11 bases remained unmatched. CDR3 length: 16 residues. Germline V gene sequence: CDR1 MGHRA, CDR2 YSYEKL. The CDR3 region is CASSLGQGTFGETQYF. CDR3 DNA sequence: TGCGCCAGCAGCCTCGGACAGGGGACTTTCGGCGAGACCCAGTACTTC.

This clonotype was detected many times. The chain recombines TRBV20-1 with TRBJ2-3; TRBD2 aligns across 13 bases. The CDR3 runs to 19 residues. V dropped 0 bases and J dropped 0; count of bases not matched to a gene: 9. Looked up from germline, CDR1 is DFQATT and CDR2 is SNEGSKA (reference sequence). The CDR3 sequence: CSARDRRLAGGASTDTQYF. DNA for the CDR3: TGCAGTGCTAGAGACCGAAGACTAGCGGGAGGAGCTAGCACAGATACGCAGTATTTT.

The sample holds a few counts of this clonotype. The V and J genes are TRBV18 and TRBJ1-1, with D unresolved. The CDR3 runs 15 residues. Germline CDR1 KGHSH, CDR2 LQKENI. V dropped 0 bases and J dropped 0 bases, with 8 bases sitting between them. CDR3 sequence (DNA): TGTGCCAGCTCACCACCGGCCAGGTTGAACACTGAAGCTTTCTTT. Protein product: CASSPPARLNTEAFF.

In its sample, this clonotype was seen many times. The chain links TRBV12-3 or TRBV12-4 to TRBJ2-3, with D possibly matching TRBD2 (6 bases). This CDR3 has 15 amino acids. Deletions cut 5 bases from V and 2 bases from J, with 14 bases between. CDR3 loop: CASSADYWPTDTQYF. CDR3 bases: TGTGCCAGCAGTGCGGACTATTGGCCCACAGATACGCAGTATTTT.

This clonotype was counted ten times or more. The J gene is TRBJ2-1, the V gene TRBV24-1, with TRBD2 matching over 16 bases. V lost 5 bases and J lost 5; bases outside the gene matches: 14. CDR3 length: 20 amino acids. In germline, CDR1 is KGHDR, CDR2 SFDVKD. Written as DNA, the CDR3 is TGTGCCACCAGTGCTTCAGGGGGGACTAGCGGGAGGGGGTTCCACAATGAGCAGTTCTTC. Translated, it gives CATSASGGTSGRGFHNEQFF.

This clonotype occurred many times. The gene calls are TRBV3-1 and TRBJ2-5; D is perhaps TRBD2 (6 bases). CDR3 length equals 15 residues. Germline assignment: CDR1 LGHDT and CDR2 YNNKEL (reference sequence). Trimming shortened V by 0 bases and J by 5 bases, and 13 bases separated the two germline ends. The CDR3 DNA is TGTGCCAGCAGCCAAGATCGGGGGAGATCTGAGACCCAGTACTTC. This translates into CASSQDRGRSETQYF.

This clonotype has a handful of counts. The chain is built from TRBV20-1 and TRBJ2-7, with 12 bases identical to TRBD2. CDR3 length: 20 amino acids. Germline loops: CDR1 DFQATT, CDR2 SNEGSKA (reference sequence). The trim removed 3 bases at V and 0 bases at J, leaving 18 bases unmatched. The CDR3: CSASLPRLAGEFLLSYEQYF. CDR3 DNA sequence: TGCAGTGCTAGCCTGCCCCGACTAGCGGGAGAATTCCTTCTCTCCTACGAGCAGTACTTC.

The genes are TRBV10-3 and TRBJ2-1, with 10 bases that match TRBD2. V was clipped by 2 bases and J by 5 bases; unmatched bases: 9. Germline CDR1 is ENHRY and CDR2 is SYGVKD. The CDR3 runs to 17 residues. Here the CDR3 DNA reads TGTGCCATCAGTGAGACCGTTAGCGGGAGGTTCGACAATGAGCAGTTCTTC. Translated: CAISETVSGRFDNEQFF.

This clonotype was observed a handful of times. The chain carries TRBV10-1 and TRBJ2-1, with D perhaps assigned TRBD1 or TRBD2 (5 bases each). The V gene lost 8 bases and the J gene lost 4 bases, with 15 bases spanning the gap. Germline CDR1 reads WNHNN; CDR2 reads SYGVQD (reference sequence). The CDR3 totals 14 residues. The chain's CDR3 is CASSTGPLYNEQFF. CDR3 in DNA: TGCGCCAGCTCGACGGGACCCTTATACAATGAGCAGTTCTTC.

This chain's CDR3 is CASSTGTGGGEQYF. Here the CDR3 DNA reads TGTGCCAGCAGTACCGGGACAGGGGGTGGCGAGCAGTACTTC. The chain has TRBV6-1 and TRBJ2-7; 11 positions agree with TRBD1. Germline CDR1 reads MNHNS; CDR2 reads SASEGT. There are 14 residues in the CDR3. V gave up 5 bases and J gave up 6 bases; unmatched junction bases: 6.

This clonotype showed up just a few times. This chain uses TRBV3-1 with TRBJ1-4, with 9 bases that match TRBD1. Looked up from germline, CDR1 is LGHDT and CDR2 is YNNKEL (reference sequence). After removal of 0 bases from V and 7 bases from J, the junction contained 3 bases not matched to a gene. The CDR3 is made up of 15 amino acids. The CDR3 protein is CASSQDTGGVEKLFF. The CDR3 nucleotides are TGTGCCAGCAGCCAAGATACAGGGGGCGTTGAAAAACTGTTTTTT.

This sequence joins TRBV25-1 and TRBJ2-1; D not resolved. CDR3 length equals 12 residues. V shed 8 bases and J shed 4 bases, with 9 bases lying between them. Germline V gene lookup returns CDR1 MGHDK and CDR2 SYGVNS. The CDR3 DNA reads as TGTGCCAGCGCCTACAGTTACAATGAGCAGTTCTTC. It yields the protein CASAYSYNEQFF.

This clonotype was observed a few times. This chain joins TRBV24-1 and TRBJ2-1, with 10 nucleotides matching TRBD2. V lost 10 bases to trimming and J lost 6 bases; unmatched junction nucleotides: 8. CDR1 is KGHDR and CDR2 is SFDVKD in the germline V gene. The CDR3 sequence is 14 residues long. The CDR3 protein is CATAGGVSGNEQFF. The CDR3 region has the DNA TGTGCCACAGCGGGAGGGGTTTCTGGCAATGAGCAGTTCTTC.

CDR3 in amino acids: CSAISPGTPQKQPKKSPLHF. CDR3 sequence (DNA): TGCAGTGCTATTTCCCCCGGGACACCCCAGAAACAACCTAAGAAGTCACCCCTCCACTTT. J is TRBJ1-6 and V is TRBV20-1, with D tentatively TRBD1 (6 bases). Germline V gene sequence: CDR1 DFQATT, CDR2 SNEGSKA (reference sequence). The CDR3 totals 20 residues. Trimming took 4 bases from V and 10 from J, leaving 35 bases between them.

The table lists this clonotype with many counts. The DNA for the CDR3 is TGTGCCACCAGCTTCGACGGGCAGGACCCTATGAACACTGAAGCTTTCTTT. It encodes CATSFDGQDPMNTEAFF. The chain combines TRBV15 with TRBJ1-1; no clear D. Germline CDR1 reads LNHNV; CDR2 reads YYDKDF (reference sequence). This CDR3 spans 17 amino acids. V lost 5 bases and J lost 0, with 19 bases in between.

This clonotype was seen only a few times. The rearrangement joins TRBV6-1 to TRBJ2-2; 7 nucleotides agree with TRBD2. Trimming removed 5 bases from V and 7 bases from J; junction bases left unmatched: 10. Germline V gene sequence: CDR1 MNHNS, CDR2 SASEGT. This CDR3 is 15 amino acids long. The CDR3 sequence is CASSYQGGPNGELFF. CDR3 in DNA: TGTGCCAGCAGTTACCAGGGAGGGCCTAACGGGGAGCTGTTTTTT.

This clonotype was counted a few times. CDR3 coding DNA: TGCGCCAGCAACTCCCGAGAAGGACTAGCGGGAGGGTGCTACAATGAGCAGTTCTTC. It is translated as CASNSREGLAGGCYNEQFF. This chain links TRBV10-1 with TRBJ2-1; TRBD2 matches 15 bases. The germline CDR1 and CDR2 sequences are WNHNN and SYGVQD (reference sequence). The CDR3 runs 19 residues. V was clipped by 7 bases and J by 3 bases; unmatched bases: 13.

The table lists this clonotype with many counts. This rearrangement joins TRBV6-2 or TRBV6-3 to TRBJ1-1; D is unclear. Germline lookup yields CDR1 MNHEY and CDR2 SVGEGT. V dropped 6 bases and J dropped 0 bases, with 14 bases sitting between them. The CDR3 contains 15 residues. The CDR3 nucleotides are TGTGCCAGCAGCTACCGACACGGGCTGAACACTGAAGCTTTCTTT. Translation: CASSYRHGLNTEAFF.